This entry is about one TCR beta chain. Germline CDR1 reads SGHTA; CDR2 reads FQGTGA. Trimming removed 3 bases at V and 8 bases at J, with 11 bases between. This CDR3 contains 13 residues. The sample is drawn from a study of blood T cells in healthy people across ages. Donors gave 9 to 10 milliliters of peripheral blood apiece. Alongside a J-beta primer mix, a sample-barcoded 5' primer served in a second PCR lasting about 6 to 12 cycles. TCRdb passed the 5' RACE reads through MiXCR, listing each CDR3 protein once. The table has about 1.6 million distinct CDR3 sequences, about 35% seen once; the top ten hold approximately 11%.

The source material was blood. The rearrangement uses TRBV7-3 and TRBJ2-1; the D call may be TRBD1 or TRBD2 (6 bases each). This clonotype was sampled from a woman aged 30 to 39 in good health. This CDR3 reads CASSFGGRDEQFF. As DNA, the CDR3 is TGTGCCAGCAGCTTCGGGGGCCGGGATGAGCAGTTCTTC. Using reference TRBV7-3 and TRBJ2-1 for the parts outside the CDR3, the full variable domain is GAGVSQTPSNKVTEKGKYVELRCDPISGHTALYWYRQSLGQGPEFLIYFQGTGAADDSGLPNDRFFAVRPEGSVSTLKIQRTERGDSAVYLCASSFGGRDEQFFGPGTRLTVL.